The clone carrying this TCR beta chain appeared a few times. Its antigen is currently unknown. This specimen comes from a study of shared clonotypes between healthy human individuals. Overall study findings and caveats: Sampling involved blood alone; tissue repertoires likely differ. Researchers found naive subsets generally carried larger estimated richness than memory subsets. Sequencing depth was expected to influence donor clonotype sharing.

V lost 6 bases to trimming and J lost 2 bases, with 18 bases between them. Germline V gene lookup returns CDR1 GTSNPN and CDR2 SVGIG (reference sequence). The length of the CDR3 is 15 residues. Researchers divided each subset's genomic DNA evenly across several immunoSEQ plates. The method was immunoSEQ multiplex PCR; TCRdb's version includes in-frame clones alone and lacks a portion of them. The repertoire consists of 550,000 to 800,000 clones, with 74% occurring once and the leading ten covering under 2%. The sequence was collected from a woman under 40 in good health. The chain is built from TRBV30 and TRBJ2-3, with D possibly being TRBD2 (6 bases). Sequencing used memory CD4+ T cells sorted from blood. Specified subset: CD45RA-negative fraction. This CDR3 is CACTYRERITDTQYF. The CDR3 DNA is TGTGCCTGCACTTACCGGGAGCGGATCACAGATACGCAGTATTTT.